Shown below are 13 T cell receptor beta chains from a single sample sequenced in a study of blood T cell repertoires in COVID-19. The data were produced by immunoSEQ multiplex PCR, yet TCRdb's version contains in-frame clones alone and is incomplete. The sample has around 330,000 clones; 89% are singletons. Sequencing input: PBMCs or T cells enriched from blood (not recorded which). These receptors were collected from a woman aged 35 to 49 who had recovered from COVID-19.

The chain recombines TRBV11-2 with TRBJ1-5; D unclear. The germline V gene has CDR1 SGHAT and CDR2 FQNNGV. The CDR3 extends over 14 amino acids. The V gene lost 10 bases and the J gene lost 0 bases, with 13 bases spanning the gap. CDR3 sequence: CANAGIYSNQPQHF. The CDR3, as DNA: TGTGCCAACGCCGGGATATATAGCAATCAGCCCCAGCATTTT.

This clone was detected only once. This sequence joins TRBV5-8 and TRBJ1-2; the D gene is possibly TRBD1 (5 bases). The CDR3 sequence is 12 residues long. Trimming left V 3 bases short and J 3 bases short, with 6 bases between. Germline V gene data show CDR1 as SGHTS and CDR2 as YDEGEE. Here the CDR3 reads CASSWGDYGYTF. The CDR3 DNA is TGTGCCAGCAGCTGGGGGGACTATGGCTACACCTTC. The full variable domain, rest sourced from reference TRBV5-8 and TRBJ1-2, is EAGVTQSPTHLIKTRGQQATLRCSPISGHTSVYWYQQALGLGLQFLLWYDEGEERNRGNFPPRFSGRQFPNYSSELNVNALELEDSALYLCASSWGDYGYTFGSGTRLTVV.

DNA of the CDR3: TGTGCCAGCAGCCCCCTGGCTAGCGGGATCAATGAGCAGTTCTTC. It yields the protein CASSPLASGINEQFF. The chain uses TRBV11-1 and TRBJ2-1; TRBD2 aligns across 9 bases. Germline CDR1 reads SGHAT; CDR2 reads FQDESV (reference sequence). V shed 5 bases, J shed 6 bases, and the junction held 8 bases outside the gene matches. CDR3 length: 15 residues.

This clone was observed a single time. The chain joins TRBV9 to TRBJ2-5; D is perhaps TRBD1 (6 bases). V lost 4 bases to trimming and J lost 2 bases, with 9 bases between them. Germline loops: CDR1 SGDLS, CDR2 YYNGEE. CDR3 length equals 13 residues. The CDR3 DNA reads as TGTGCCAGCAGCCCAAGGGGGCAAGAGACCCAGTACTTC. Translation: CASSPRGQETQYF.

V gene TRBV28 combines with J gene TRBJ2-2, with D possibly TRBD1 on 6 matching bases. The V gene lost 5 bases and the J gene lost 6 bases, with 10 bases spanning the gap. The germline gives CDR1 MDHEN, CDR2 SYDVKM. The CDR3 is 13 residues long. This chain's CDR3 is CASSREGAGELFF. In DNA form, the CDR3 reads TGTGCCAGCAGTCGAGAGGGGGCCGGGGAGCTGTTTTTT.

The rearrangement uses TRBV19 and TRBJ1-1, with 9 bases fitting TRBD1. Germline V gene lookup returns CDR1 LNHDA and CDR2 SQIVND (reference sequence). The CDR3 runs 17 residues. With 4 bases clipped from V and 5 bases from J, the junction kept 14 bases outside the gene matches. The CDR3 is CASSTLGLTGGWTEAFF. For the CDR3, the DNA is TGTGCCAGTAGTACCCTAGGGCTGACAGGGGGTTGGACTGAAGCTTTCTTT.

V and J are TRBV13 and TRBJ1-3; 12 nucleotides agree with TRBD1. The V gene end was trimmed by 5 bases and the J gene end by 4 bases; junction bases not matched to a gene: 9. CDR1 and CDR2 (germline): PRHDT, FYEKMQ (reference sequence). This CDR3 contains 17 residues. The CDR3 loop is CASSPQGTGGLGNTIYF. CDR3 in DNA: TGTGCCAGCAGCCCCCAGGGGACAGGGGGCCTCGGAAACACCATATATTTT.

This rearrangement joins TRBV29-1 to TRBJ2-4; 9 nucleotides line up with TRBD1. J was trimmed by 8 bases and V by 0 bases; bases with no gene match: 11. In germline, CDR1 is SQVTM, CDR2 ANQGSEA. This CDR3 spans 16 amino acids. CDR3 bases: TGCAGCGTTGAAGATTGGGGTGGACAGGGGAGTCACATTCAGTACTTC. This codes for CSVEDWGGQGSHIQYF.

The chain carries TRBV7-9 and TRBJ2-7; 8 nucleotides line up with TRBD2. V was clipped by 3 bases and J by 9 bases; unmatched bases: 1. Germline-derived CDR1 and CDR2 are SEHNR and FQNEAQ (reference sequence). The CDR3 sequence is 11 residues long. This CDR3 is CASSLSGGQYF. In DNA, the CDR3 is TGTGCCAGCAGCTTGAGCGGGGGGCAGTACTTC. The full variable domain, its missing parts supplied by reference TRBV7-9 and TRBJ2-7, is DTGVSQNPRHKITKRGQNVTFRCDPISEHNRLYWYRQTLGQGPEFLTYFQNEAQLEKSRLLSDRFSAERPKGSFSTLEIQRTEQGDSAMYLCASSLSGGQYFGPGTRLTVT.

This clone was observed a few times. The V and J genes are TRBV4-3 and TRBJ1-5, with TRBD1 matching 8 bases. CDR3 length: 16 residues. Germline values: CDR1 LGHNA, CDR2 YSLEER. The junction had 7 bases not matched to a gene; V was cut back by 0 bases and J by 6 bases. The CDR3 DNA sequence: TGCGCCAGCAGCCAAGATCTGGCAGGGGGCGGTCAGCCCCAGCATTTT. It specifies CASSQDLAGGGQPQHF.

This rearrangement joins TRBV12-3 or TRBV12-4 to TRBJ2-1, with D possibly TRBD2 on 5 matching bases. The CDR3 contains 11 residues. V lost 6 bases and J 9 bases, leaving 9 bases between the germline ends. CDR3 sequence reads: CASRTRGEQFF. The DNA of the CDR3 is TGTGCCAGCAGGACACGGGGTGAGCAGTTCTTC.

The chain employs TRBV4-3 and TRBJ2-3; 8 bases fit TRBD2. The germline CDR1 and CDR2 sequences are LGHNA and YSLEER. The CDR3 consists of 16 residues. V lost 1 base, J lost 2 bases, and 5 bases stayed unmatched. CDR3 coding DNA: TGCGCCAGCAGCCAAGCTCGCGGGGGGTACACAGATACGCAGTATTTT. It yields the protein CASSQARGGYTDTQYF.

The CDR3 protein is CASSLALFSDSYEQYF. CDR3 sequence (DNA): TGTGCCAGCAGCTTAGCGCTCTTTAGCGATTCCTACGAGCAGTACTTC. The chain joins TRBV7-2 to TRBJ2-7; perhaps TRBD2 as D (5 bases). This CDR3 is built from 16 residues. V lost 0 bases and J lost 1, with 13 bases in between. CDR1 is SGHTA, CDR2 FQGNSA, per germline.